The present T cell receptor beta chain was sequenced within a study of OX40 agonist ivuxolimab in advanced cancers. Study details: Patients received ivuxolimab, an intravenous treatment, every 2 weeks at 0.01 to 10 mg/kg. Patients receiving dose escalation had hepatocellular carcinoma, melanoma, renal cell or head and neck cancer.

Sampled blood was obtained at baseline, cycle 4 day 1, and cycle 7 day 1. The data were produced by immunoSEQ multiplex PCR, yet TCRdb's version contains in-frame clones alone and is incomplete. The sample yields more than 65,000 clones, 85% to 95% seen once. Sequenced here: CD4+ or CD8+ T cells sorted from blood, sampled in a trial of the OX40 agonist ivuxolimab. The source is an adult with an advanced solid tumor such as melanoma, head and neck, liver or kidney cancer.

CDR3 nucleotides: TGTGCCAGCGGGGGGGGGCGAGAGACCCAGTACTTC. Amino acid sequence: CASGGGRETQYF. V gene TRBV11-2 combines with J gene TRBJ2-5; a possible D gene is TRBD2 (7 bases). V lost 8 bases, J lost 4 bases, and 11 bases lay in between. This CDR3 region has 12 residues. Per germline, CDR1 SGHAT and CDR2 FQNNGV.